This passage covers 26 T cell receptor beta chains from one sample sequenced in a study of T-cell reconstitution after alpha-beta-depleted transplantation in children listed by TCRdb under 2016. Receptor libraries were prepared by PCR. The sequencer was an Illumina HiSeq 2500. TCR library preparation used molecular barcoding, with unique molecular identifiers applied to normalize quantification of the TCRbeta repertoire. TCRdb's own reprocessing of the public reads used fastp at Q25 and MiXCR and kept productive beta chains. CDR3 protein duplicates are merged, each entry listing the most common genes and DNA. Present in this sample are 350,000 to 400,000 distinct CDR3 sequences, more than 10% of which were seen just once. The biggest ten clones account for 3.5% to 4.5% of the sample. The sequencing used PBMCs, collected from the stem cell graft. The receptor set was obtained from a human donor who donated a stem cell graft to a child with Fanconi anemia.

This clonotype was seen many times. CDR3 DNA sequence: TGTGCCAGCAGCTTGGAGGAATCTAGGGTTGGGCCCCAGCATTTT. Translation: CASSLEESRVGPQHF. The chain couples TRBV7-8 to TRBJ1-5; D call uncertain. V lost 3 bases, J lost 9 bases, and 18 bases lay in between. The CDR3 spans 15 residues. From germline, CDR1 is SGHVS and CDR2 FQNEAQ.

This clonotype was recorded at least ten times. The gene calls are TRBV7-6 and TRBJ1-1; TRBD1 is a possible D gene (6 bases). The CDR3 contains 16 residues. V was cut by 3 bases and J by 4 bases, with 18 bases left in between. Germline CDR1 reads SGHVS; CDR2 reads FNYEAQ. The CDR3 loop reads CASSLGGRGKGTEAFF. As DNA, the CDR3 is TGTGCCAGCAGCTTGGGGGGCAGGGGAAAAGGCACTGAAGCTTTCTTT. Filled out from reference TRBV7-6 and TRBJ1-1, the complete variable domain reads GAGVSQSPRYKVTKRGQDVALRCDPISGHVSLYWYRQALGQGPEFLTYFNYEAQQDKSGLPNDRFSAERPEGSISTLTIQRTEQRDSAMYRCASSLGGRGKGTEAFFGQGTRLTVV.

This clonotype was recorded a few times. The chain employs TRBV24-1 and TRBJ2-1; maybe TRBD2 (6 bases). V was shortened by 1 base and J by 0 bases, with 6 bases between the two germline ends. CDR1 is KGHDR and CDR2 is SFDVKD in the germline V gene. CDR3 length equals 15 residues. CDR3 in amino acids: CATSDLAGSYNEQFF. As DNA, the CDR3 is TGTGCCACCAGTGATTTAGCGGGCTCCTACAATGAGCAGTTCTTC.

In this sample, this clonotype turned up many times. The chain uses TRBV5-1 and TRBJ2-3; TRBD1 matches 7 bases. This CDR3 contains 14 residues. Trimming at V came to 3 bases and at J to 0 bases, leaving 1 base not matched to a gene. Germline values: CDR1 SGHRS, CDR2 YFSETQ. CDR3 protein: CASSWDSSTDTQYF. CDR3 DNA: TGCGCCAGCAGCTGGGACAGTAGCACAGATACGCAGTATTTT.

This chain links TRBV5-1 with TRBJ1-1, with 12 bases matching TRBD1. The CDR3 sequence is 16 residues long. Germline V lookup: CDR1 SGHRS, CDR2 YFSETQ. J was trimmed by 0 bases and V by 5 bases; bases with no gene match: 5. The CDR3: CASRTGTGGVNTEAFF. The CDR3 DNA is TGCGCCAGCAGAACCGGGACAGGGGGCGTGAACACTGAAGCTTTCTTT.

In its sample, this clonotype was seen a few times. The chain uses TRBV7-2 and TRBJ2-5; D not certain. This CDR3 region has 12 residues. V gave up 5 bases and J gave up 9 bases, with 13 bases separating them. Germline V CDR1 and CDR2: SGHTA, FQGNSA. This CDR3 reads CASSPVVVPQYF. In DNA form, the CDR3 reads TGTGCCAGCAGCCCCGTCGTTGTACCCCAGTACTTC.

This clonotype has a handful of counts. CDR3 amino acids: CSAVLRTGGEQYF. The CDR3 region has the DNA TGCAGTGCCGTCCTCCGGACAGGGGGCGAGCAGTACTTC. V is TRBV20-1 and J is TRBJ2-7, with TRBD1 matching 10 bases. Losses at the gene ends were 6 bases for V and 6 bases for J; bases not matched to a gene: 8. CDR3 length: 13 amino acids. Germline assignment: CDR1 DFQATT and CDR2 SNEGSKA (reference sequence).

This clonotype came up many times. J is TRBJ2-7 and V is TRBV29-1; a possible D gene is TRBD2 (6 bases). Germline loops: CDR1 SQVTM, CDR2 ANQGSEA. V lost 7 bases, J lost 3 bases, and 22 bases lay in between. This CDR3 contains 15 residues. The DNA of the CDR3 is TGCAGCGCGGGGGACGGGTCCAAGACCTTCTACGAGCAGTACGTC. Protein product: CSAGDGSKTFYEQYV.

The V and J genes are TRBV12-3 or TRBV12-4 and TRBJ2-3; D may correspond to TRBD1 or TRBD2 (6 bases each). V lost 8 bases and J lost 0, with 15 bases in between. CDR3 size: 15 residues. CDR3 sequence: CASSWGRGSTDTQYF. In DNA, the CDR3 is TGTGCCAGCTCCTGGGGGCGGGGTAGCACAGATACGCAGTATTTT.

The CDR3 DNA sequence: TGCAGCGGCGAACAGGTCCCCCGAAGTGGCTACACCTTC. This codes for CSGEQVPRSGYTF. This chain links TRBV29-1 with TRBJ1-2; D might be TRBD1 (5 bases). CDR3 length: 13 amino acids. V was pared by 7 bases and J by 7 bases, with 19 bases between. Germline-derived CDR1 and CDR2 are SQVTM and ANQGSEA.

Here the CDR3 reads CASSETPYRALNEKLFF. As DNA, the CDR3 is TGTGCCAGCAGTGAGACGCCTTACAGAGCGCTTAATGAAAAACTGTTTTTT. The chain is built from TRBV12-3 or TRBV12-4 and TRBJ1-4; no firm D call. CDR3 length: 17 amino acids. Trimming removed 5 bases from V and 4 bases from J, with 20 bases in between.

This clonotype was observed a few times. The V gene is TRBV18, the J gene TRBJ1-1; D is perhaps TRBD1 (6 bases). The CDR3 has 14 residues. CDR1 and CDR2 (germline): KGHSH, LQKENI. V was pared by 7 bases and J by 2 bases, with 14 bases between. This CDR3 is CASLGGGGNTEAFF. The CDR3 nucleotides are TGTGCCAGCTTGGGGGGCGGTGGAAACACTGAAGCTTTCTTT.

This clonotype was counted at least ten times. The J gene is TRBJ1-1, the V gene TRBV7-7, with D hard to call. Trimming pared 3 bases from V and 2 bases from J, leaving 7 bases between. The germline V gene encodes CDR1 SSHAT and CDR2 FNYEAQ (reference sequence). CDR3 length: 13 amino acids. The CDR3 DNA reads TGTGCCAGCAGCTTGGCTCCAAACACTGAAGCTTTCTTT. It encodes CASSLAPNTEAFF.

The sample holds a few counts of this clonotype. V gene TRBV5-6 combines with J gene TRBJ1-3; no firm D call. The CDR3 has 13 residues. The germline V gene encodes CDR1 SGHDT and CDR2 YYEEEE. Trimming removed 0 bases at V and 7 bases at J, with 8 bases between. The CDR3 nucleotides are TGTGCCAGCAGCTTGGCGAACCTGAACACCATATATTTT. This sequence encodes CASSLANLNTIYF.

The table lists this clonotype with a few counts. The chain recombines TRBV20-1 with TRBJ1-2; the D is unclear. This CDR3 spans 14 amino acids. Germline-derived CDR1 and CDR2 are DFQATT and SNEGSKA (reference sequence). V gave up 3 bases and J gave up 2 bases, with 13 bases separating them. CDR3 in DNA: TGCAGTGCTAGTCAGCAGTTTCTAAACTATGGCTACACCTTC. Residues: CSASQQFLNYGYTF.

This clonotype occurred many times. This CDR3 reads CASSGWTDYEQYF. The DNA for the CDR3 is TGTGCCAGCAGCGGCTGGACAGACTACGAGCAGTACTTC. J is TRBJ2-7 and V is TRBV7-9; D might be TRBD1 (6 bases). V dropped 5 bases and J dropped 3 bases, with 11 bases sitting between them. Germline assignment: CDR1 SEHNR and CDR2 FQNEAQ (reference sequence). The CDR3 is 13 amino acids.

This clonotype showed up just a few times. The chain couples TRBV21-1 to TRBJ2-7; the listed D gene, TRBD2, was not tested against the DNA. TRBV21-1 is annotated as a pseudogene. The CDR3 contains 14 residues. CDR3 region: CASSYLGTKYEQYV. The DNA of the CDR3 is TGTGCCAGCAGCTACCTTGGGACTAAGTACGAGCAGTACGTC.

The chain links TRBV7-9 to TRBJ1-1, with 12 bases aligning to TRBD1. J was trimmed by 5 bases and V by 4 bases; bases with no gene match: 11. CDR3 length: 17 amino acids. Germline values: CDR1 SEHNR, CDR2 FQNEAQ (reference sequence). CDR3 protein: CASSSSMGQGARTEAFF. Here the CDR3 DNA reads TGTGCCAGCAGCTCGTCAATGGGACAGGGGGCGAGGACTGAAGCTTTCTTT.

The table lists this clonotype with a few counts. The gene calls are TRBV5-5 and TRBJ1-5; D is uncertain. V gave up 0 bases and J gave up 0 bases, with 16 bases separating them. The CDR3 is 18 residues long. Germline V gene sequence: CDR1 SGHKS, CDR2 YYEKEE (reference sequence). The CDR3: CASSLGLGSGFSNQPQHF. In nucleotides, the CDR3 is TGTGCCAGCAGCTTGGGGTTGGGGTCCGGGTTTAGCAATCAGCCCCAGCATTTT.

The chain recombines TRBV20-1 with TRBJ2-3, with TRBD2 identical over 7 bases. Germline V gives CDR1 DFQATT, CDR2 SNEGSKA (reference sequence). Trimming at V came to 5 bases and at J to 2 bases, leaving 7 bases not matched to a gene. The CDR3 is 14 residues long. The CDR3 loop reads CSAFGTTYTDTQYF. CDR3 in DNA: TGCAGTGCTTTCGGGACTACTTACACAGATACGCAGTATTTT.

This clonotype was counted only a few times. The chain recombines TRBV5-6 with TRBJ1-2; D not resolved. The CDR3 runs 13 residues. V lost 5 bases and J lost 3, with 11 bases in between. Germline V lookup: CDR1 SGHDT, CDR2 YYEEEE. CDR3 loop: CASSTGEHYGYTF. The CDR3 region has the DNA TGTGCCAGCAGTACGGGAGAGCACTATGGCTACACCTTC.

This rearrangement joins TRBV2 to TRBJ1-1; D is unresolved. Looked up from germline, CDR1 is SNHLY and CDR2 is FYNNEI. V shed 3 bases and J shed 1 base, with 9 bases lying between them. The CDR3 has 14 amino acids. Here the CDR3 reads CASSDWVPNTEAFF. Written as DNA, the CDR3 is TGTGCCAGCAGTGACTGGGTCCCGAACACTGAAGCTTTCTTT.

The rearrangement uses TRBV11-1 and TRBJ1-1; D gene ambiguous. Per germline, CDR1 SGHAT and CDR2 FQDESV (reference sequence). The CDR3 has 14 residues. Trimming left V 3 bases short and J 4 bases short, with 12 bases between. CDR3 in DNA: TGTGCCAGCAGCTTTTTCCCGACGGGCACTGAAGCTTTCTTT. Amino acids: CASSFFPTGTEAFF.

This clonotype was observed many times. This chain joins TRBV20-1 and TRBJ1-1; D unclear. CDR3 length: 16 amino acids. Between the trimmed V and J ends, which lost 1 base and 5 bases, there was a span of 20 bases. The germline V gene has CDR1 DFQATT and CDR2 SNEGSKA (reference sequence). The CDR3 loop is CSARGPGSGRRTEAFF. DNA for the CDR3: TGCAGTGCTAGAGGTCCAGGATCGGGGAGAAGGACTGAAGCTTTCTTT.

The chain carries TRBV5-5 and TRBJ2-5; D is undetermined. Trimming pared 4 bases from V and 5 bases from J, leaving 15 bases between. CDR1 SGHKS and CDR2 YYEKEE come from the germline V gene (reference sequence). This CDR3 contains 14 residues. CDR3 residues: CASSNLVAMETQYF. CDR3 in DNA: TGTGCCAGCAGCAACTTAGTGGCGATGGAGACCCAGTACTTC.

The chain is built from TRBV10-3 and TRBJ2-1, with 12 bases fitting TRBD2. CDR3 size: 18 residues. J was trimmed by 1 base and V by 0 bases; bases with no gene match: 4. Looked up from germline, CDR1 is ENHRY and CDR2 is SYGVKD. The CDR3 reads CAISESLAGGDSYNEQFF. The CDR3 coding sequence is TGTGCCATCAGTGAGTCACTAGCGGGGGGCGATTCCTACAATGAGCAGTTCTTC.